The 10 T cell receptor beta chains listed next were all sequenced from one sample in a study of Tregs in tolerant kidney transplant recipients. Method: immunoSEQ multiplex PCR; TCRdb's copy keeps in-frame clones and lacks some. Among approximately 66,000 clones listed, over 75% were seen once. The sequencing here drew on Tregs from blood, taken before the transplant. The source is a human donor who received a combined kidney and bone marrow transplant.

The sample holds a few counts of this clone. The chain employs TRBV29-1 and TRBJ2-1, with 11 nucleotides matching TRBD2. The V and J ends lost 6 bases and 7 bases, in that order; junction bases with no gene match: 11. The CDR3 consists of 15 residues. The germline V gene encodes CDR1 SQVTM and CDR2 ANQGSEA. The CDR3 DNA is TGCAGCGTGGGGACGACTAGCGGGAAGCCAAATGAGCAGTTCTTC. Protein: CSVGTTSGKPNEQFF.

The chain is built from TRBV5-6 and TRBJ2-7, with TRBD2 matching 7 bases. After removal of 1 base from V and 5 bases from J, the junction contained 6 bases not matched to a gene. This CDR3 is built from 14 residues. Germline CDR1 SGHDT, CDR2 YYEEEE. CDR3 DNA sequence: TGTGCCAGCAGCTTGTTTAGCGGGCGGCACGAGCAGTACTTC. This translates into CASSLFSGRHEQYF.

The chain recombines TRBV11-2 with TRBJ2-7; D unresolved. Germline V lookup: CDR1 SGHAT, CDR2 FQNNGV. V dropped 5 bases and J dropped 2 bases, with 10 bases sitting between them. This CDR3 is built from 13 residues. The CDR3 sequence: CASSKGRPYEQYF. The CDR3 region has the DNA TGTGCCAGCAGCAAGGGCAGACCCTACGAGCAGTACTTC.

The chain links TRBV19 to TRBJ1-5; D is possibly TRBD1 (5 bases). Per germline, CDR1 LNHDA and CDR2 SQIVND (reference sequence). Deletions cut 1 base from V and 4 bases from J, with 14 bases between. The CDR3 is 16 residues long. In nucleotides, the CDR3 is TGTGCCAGTAGTATAGCAGGCGCGGGGGGGAATCAGCCCCAGCATTTT. Protein sequence: CASSIAGAGGNQPQHF.

The J gene is TRBJ1-4, the V gene TRBV5-1, with 8 bases aligning to TRBD1. With V trimmed by 6 bases and J by 7 bases, 5 bases remained unmatched. Looked up from germline, CDR1 is SGHRS and CDR2 is YFSETQ. There are 13 residues in the CDR3. The CDR3 sequence is CASTGQGSEKLFF. The CDR3 DNA reads TGCGCCAGCACAGGACAGGGCTCTGAAAAACTGTTTTTT.

The chain uses TRBV28 and TRBJ1-2, with D possibly being TRBD1 (6 bases). CDR1 and CDR2 from the germline V gene are MDHEN and SYDVKM. V lost 10 bases and J lost 3, with 21 bases in between. CDR3 length: 15 residues. CDR3 nucleotide sequence: TGTGCCATCCTCCTTGGAAGGGGGGCCCACTATGGCTACACCTTC. Translation gives CAILLGRGAHYGYTF.

The J gene is TRBJ1-3, the V gene TRBV28, with D hard to call. Trimming took off 4 bases at V and 2 bases at J, with 9 bases between the two ends. Per germline, CDR1 MDHEN and CDR2 SYDVKM. The CDR3 totals 14 residues. CDR3 amino acids: CASSYWAPGNTIYF. The CDR3, as DNA: TGTGCCAGCAGTTACTGGGCACCTGGAAACACCATATATTTT.

The CDR3 protein is CASSRTPGQITGELFF. CDR3 in DNA: TGCGCCAGCAGCCGAACACCGGGACAGATCACCGGGGAGCTGTTTTTT. The chain is built from TRBV5-1 and TRBJ2-2; 7 positions agree with TRBD1. Germline loops: CDR1 SGHRS, CDR2 YFSETQ. Trimming removed 4 bases from V and 4 bases from J; junction bases left unmatched: 10. The CDR3 sequence is 16 residues long.

V and J are TRBV16 and TRBJ2-7; 8 bases map to TRBD1. This CDR3 has 15 residues. The germline V gene has CDR1 KGHSY and CDR2 FQNENV. Trimming removed 4 bases from V and 2 bases from J; junction bases left unmatched: 7. The CDR3 DNA reads as TGTGCCAGCAGCCGAGGACAGGGCCGTACCTACGAGCAGTACTTC. Protein: CASSRGQGRTYEQYF.

The chain is built from TRBV11-2 and TRBJ2-7; 12 bases are a match to TRBD2. CDR1 is SGHAT and CDR2 is FQNNGV in the germline V gene. CDR3 length: 16 residues. The ends lost 7 bases at V and 1 base at J; junction bases unmatched: 8. The CDR3 loop is CASTPLAGGVSYEQYF. CDR3 DNA sequence: TGTGCCAGCACCCCCCTAGCGGGAGGGGTGTCCTACGAGCAGTACTTC.